This is a list of T cell receptor beta chains from one sample in a study of cytomegalovirus exposure and HLA in healthy donors. Generated by immunoSEQ multiplex PCR, the TCRdb table keeps only in-frame clones and is missing some. The sample records 200,000 to 250,000 clones, about 78% being singletons. Sequencing was carried out using PBMCs. The receptors here all came from a male donor in good health and CMV-seronegative. Each CDR3 is given with its conserved first and last residue. Each record gives: V gene, J gene, clone size, D gene, CDR3 protein. A D gene is named only where the DNA matches it firmly. Size values are once, few and many counts, or a class for expanded clones, and some rows have none.

TRBV27	TRBJ2-7	NA	TRBD1	CASSLSGQGGYEQYF
TRBV14	TRBJ1-3	few	NA	CASSNMDSHTIYF
TRBV2	TRBJ1-4	NA	TRBD1	CASGDRGRGEKLFF
TRBV27	TRBJ2-2	NA	NA	CASSFNGLDTGELFF
TRBV7-3	TRBJ2-3	NA	TRBD2	CASSLTAGGTTDTQYF
TRBV5-1	TRBJ2-7	NA	NA	CASSLDGRAPVREQYF
TRBV14	TRBJ1-2	NA	TRBD1	CASSRGQGLHYGYTF
TRBV4-1	TRBJ2-7	NA	TRBD1	CASSQVQGTAYEQYF
TRBV19	TRBJ1-1	NA	NA	CASSIPQGRRAEAFF
TRBV19	TRBJ2-7	NA	NA	CASSIVGISYEQYF
TRBV7-3	TRBJ2-5	once	NA	CASSLDYSETQYF
TRBV6-1	TRBJ2-1	NA	TRBD2	CASSERLAGEEYNEQFF
TRBV4-1	TRBJ2-4	NA	NA	CASSHPQGRGVAKNIQYF
TRBV27	TRBJ2-3	NA	TRBD2	CATSGSGSADTQYF
TRBV15	TRBJ2-1	NA	NA	CATSNEWRDYEQFF
TRBV7-9	TRBJ1-4	NA	NA	CASRTTGQEKLFF
TRBV27	TRBJ2-5	NA	TRBD2	CASSLSTGLAGVETQYF
TRBV7-9	TRBJ1-2	once	TRBD1	CASSPEDRDYGYTF
TRBV9	TRBJ2-3	NA	NA	CASSVEGATQYF
TRBV7-3	TRBJ1-2	NA	TRBD1	CASSSQTGRGYTF
TRBV2	TRBJ2-7	NA	NA	CASRGGHYEQYF
TRBV6-6	TRBJ1-1	few	TRBD1	CASSLGQAEAFF
TRBV5-1	TRBJ1-1	few	TRBD1	CASSAGQGAFTEAFF
TRBV27	TRBJ2-7	NA	NA	CASRSLGLTSSYEQYF